The 19 T cell receptor beta chains below come from one sample, sequenced in a study of blood T cell repertoires in COVID-19. Using immunoSEQ multiplex PCR, the repertoire was profiled, and TCRdb retains in-frame clones only, with some absent. The sample carries 250,000 or so clones, roughly four fifths recorded once. The material sequenced was peripheral blood. These TCRs come from a man aged 45-65 years with acute or convalescent COVID-19.

This CDR3 reads CASGEGTEAFF. The CDR3 nucleotides read TGTGCCAGCGGGGAGGGAACTGAAGCTTTCTTT. The gene calls are TRBV11-2 and TRBJ1-1; D is uncertain. V dropped 8 bases and J dropped 5 bases, with 9 bases sitting between them. The germline CDR1 and CDR2 sequences are SGHAT and FQNNGV. The CDR3 is 11 amino acids. Looking up the rest from reference TRBV11-2 and TRBJ1-1 gives the full variable domain: EAGVAQSPRYKIIEKRQSVAFWCNPISGHATLYWYQQILGQGPKLLIQFQNNGVVDDSQLPKDRFSAERLKGVDSTLKIQPAKLEDSAVYLCASGEGTEAFFGQGTRLTVV.

The chain has TRBV5-1 and TRBJ1-1; 8 bases match TRBD1. Germline loops: CDR1 SGHRS, CDR2 YFSETQ. With V trimmed by 2 bases and J by 6 bases, 9 bases remained unmatched. The CDR3 totals 15 residues. This CDR3 is CASSFVDREGAEAFF. The CDR3 coding sequence is TGCGCCAGCAGCTTCGTGGACAGGGAAGGAGCTGAAGCTTTCTTT.

The chain has TRBV19 and TRBJ1-5; 8 nucleotides line up with TRBD1. Germline V lookup: CDR1 LNHDA, CDR2 SQIVND (reference sequence). CDR3 size: 13 residues. The junction had 6 bases not matched to a gene; V was cut back by 10 bases and J by 4 bases. The CDR3 spells CATGGSTNQPQHF. DNA for the CDR3: TGTGCCACAGGGGGCAGTACAAATCAGCCCCAGCATTTT.

The gene calls are TRBV7-2 and TRBJ1-3; weak D call: TRBD1 (6 bases). With 5 bases removed from V and 4 bases from J, the gap between germline ends came to 18 bases. CDR3 size: 16 residues. The germline V gene encodes CDR1 SGHTA and CDR2 FQGNSA. The CDR3: CASSRRVATGGNTIYF. The CDR3 DNA sequence: TGTGCCAGCAGCCGCCGTGTGGCAACAGGGGGAAACACCATATATTTT. The full variable domain, its missing parts supplied by reference TRBV7-2 and TRBJ1-3, is GAGVSQSPSNKVTEKGKDVELRCDPISGHTALYWYRQSLGQGLEFLIYFQGNSAPDKSGLPSDRFSAERTGGSVSTLTIQRTQQEDSAVYLCASSRRVATGGNTIYFGEGSWLTVV.

V usage is TRBV2 and J usage is TRBJ2-1; D unresolved. The germline V gene has CDR1 SNHLY and CDR2 FYNNEI. The CDR3 runs 12 residues. The ends were cut back, 10 bases at V and 12 bases at J, with 19 bases in the middle. The CDR3: CAIPDGASGQFF. In nucleotides, the CDR3 is TGTGCCATACCAGACGGAGCTTCCGGGCAGTTCTTC.

The chain's CDR3 is CAWSVAGGARETQYF. CDR3 in DNA: TGTGCCTGGAGTGTTGCAGGGGGCGCTCGAGAGACCCAGTACTTC. The V and J genes are TRBV30 and TRBJ2-5; 8 bases are a match to TRBD1. The V segment lost 0 bases and the J segment 4 bases; nucleotides outside the gene matches: 7. Germline CDR1 reads GTSNPN; CDR2 reads SVGIG (reference sequence). This CDR3 has 15 amino acids.

This clone was recorded once. This rearrangement joins TRBV11-1 to TRBJ1-2, with D unresolved. The CDR3 has 14 residues. The V end was cut by 5 bases, the J end by 0 bases, with 10 bases between. The germline CDR1 and CDR2 sequences are SGHAT and FQDESV (reference sequence). CDR3 sequence: CASSKQAANYGYTF. The DNA of the CDR3 is TGTGCCAGCAGCAAGCAGGCAGCTAACTATGGCTACACCTTC.

The rearrangement links TRBV2 to TRBJ1-5; no clear D gene. There are 12 residues in the CDR3. Germline loops: CDR1 SNHLY, CDR2 FYNNEI. Trimming left V 8 bases short and J 0 bases short, with 5 bases between. The CDR3, as DNA: TGTGCCAGCCGAGATAGCAATCAGCCCCAGCATTTT. Translation: CASRDSNQPQHF.

This rearrangement joins TRBV5-4 to TRBJ2-7; D call uncertain. The germline V gene encodes CDR1 SGHNT and CDR2 YYREEE (reference sequence). The CDR3 sequence is 12 residues long. The germline V and J ends were trimmed by 1 base and 5 bases, with 7 bases remaining between them. The CDR3 nucleotides read TGTGCCAGCAGCTTGACGGGTAACGAGCAGTACTTC. It is translated as CASSLTGNEQYF.

CDR3 sequence reads: CASSPRITAKGKTQYF. The CDR3 DNA reads as TGTGCCAGCAGTCCCCGTATTACCGCCAAGGGGAAGACGCAGTATTTT. The chain is built from TRBV28 and TRBJ2-3; weak D call: TRBD1 (5 bases). Trimming removed 5 bases at V and 9 bases at J, with 24 bases between. Germline V gives CDR1 MDHEN, CDR2 SYDVKM. The CDR3 has 16 residues.

The CDR3 DNA is TGTGCCACGAGGACAGTCGATAATTCACCCCTCCACTTT. It encodes CATRTVDNSPLHF. The genes are TRBV10-3 and TRBJ1-6, with D possibly matching TRBD1 (6 bases). The germline V gene encodes CDR1 ENHRY and CDR2 SYGVKD. The CDR3 is 13 residues long. Trimming took off 10 bases at V and 5 bases at J, with 12 bases between the two ends.

This chain uses TRBV21-1 with TRBJ1-5; no DNA check was done on the table's D call, TRBD1. TRBV21-1 is deemed a pseudogene. The length of the CDR3 is 22 residues. CDR3 loop: CASSKAGPSPGQGKSVNQPQHF. The CDR3, as DNA: TGTGCCAGCAGCAAAGCAGGGCCTAGTCCGGGACAGGGTAAATCGGTCAATCAGCCCCAGCATTTT.

The rearrangement uses TRBV5-1 and TRBJ2-2, with D perhaps matching TRBD1 (6 bases). This CDR3 is built from 17 residues. The germline V gene has CDR1 SGHRS and CDR2 YFSETQ. The ends were cut back, 0 bases at V and 1 base at J, with 13 bases in the middle. CDR3 sequence: CASSLVRGMKNTGELFF. The CDR3 nucleotides read TGCGCCAGCAGCTTGGTCAGGGGTATGAAGAACACCGGGGAGCTGTTTTTT. Full variable domain (rest looked up from reference TRBV5-1 and TRBJ2-2): KAGVTQTPRYLIKTRGQQVTLSCSPISGHRSVSWYQQTPGQGLQFLFEYFSETQRNKGNFPGRFSGRQFSNSRSEMNVSTLELGDSALYLCASSLVRGMKNTGELFFGEGSRLTVL.

J is TRBJ1-5 and V is TRBV2; no definite D call. Trimming removed 4 bases at V and 0 bases at J, with 10 bases between. This CDR3 has 15 residues. Germline V gene data show CDR1 as SNHLY and CDR2 as FYNNEI. CDR3 amino acids: CASSVPGYSNQPQHF. The CDR3 coding sequence is TGTGCCAGCAGTGTCCCAGGCTATAGCAATCAGCCCCAGCATTTT. Supplemented by reference TRBV2 and TRBJ1-5, the full variable domain reads EPEVTQTPSHQVTQMGQEVILRCVPISNHLYFYWYRQILGQKVEFLVSFYNNEISEKSEIFDDQFSVERPDGSNFTLKIRSTKLEDSAMYFCASSVPGYSNQPQHFGDGTRLSIL.

This sequence joins TRBV9 and TRBJ2-5; TRBD2 matches at 7 bases. Germline V gene sequence: CDR1 SGDLS, CDR2 YYNGEE. There are 14 residues in the CDR3. V dropped 0 bases and J dropped 10; count of bases not matched to a gene: 9. The chain's CDR3 is CASSVGERGVDQYF. The CDR3 nucleotides read TGTGCCAGCAGCGTAGGGGAGCGGGGAGTGGACCAGTACTTC.

The V call is TRBV18, the J call TRBJ1-2, with 7 bases matching TRBD1. Germline V CDR1 and CDR2: KGHSH, LQKENI. The trim removed 2 bases at V and 5 bases at J, leaving 11 bases unmatched. This CDR3 has 16 residues. CDR3 nucleotide sequence: TGTGCCAGCTCACCAACAAGGGACAGTACCTTATATGGCTACACCTTC. This sequence encodes CASSPTRDSTLYGYTF.

The chain links TRBV19 to TRBJ2-1; 7 positions match TRBD2. The CDR3 is 15 residues long. The V gene's germline CDR1 is LNHDA and CDR2 SQIVND (reference sequence). V was clipped by 5 bases and J by 6 bases; unmatched bases: 10. The CDR3 protein is CASSHPRGRSNEQFF. Written as DNA, the CDR3 is TGTGCCAGTAGTCACCCCCGCGGGAGATCCAATGAGCAGTTCTTC.

The chain combines TRBV6-5 with TRBJ2-2; no firm D call. The CDR3 runs to 13 residues. The V end was cut by 3 bases, the J end by 5 bases, with 7 bases between. Germline loops: CDR1 MNHEY, CDR2 SVGAGI. The CDR3 loop reads CASSYYGTGELFF. The CDR3 coding sequence is TGTGCCAGCAGTTATTACGGGACCGGGGAGCTGTTTTTT.

The rearrangement uses TRBV7-3 and TRBJ2-6; tentative D call: TRBD1 (6 bases). With 5 bases removed from V and 0 bases from J, the gap between germline ends came to 11 bases. Germline CDR1 reads SGHTA; CDR2 reads FQGTGA. CDR3 length equals 16 residues. CDR3 DNA sequence: TGTGCCAGCAGCAAAACAGGGAACTCTGGGGCCAACGTCCTGACTTTC. It yields the protein CASSKTGNSGANVLTF.